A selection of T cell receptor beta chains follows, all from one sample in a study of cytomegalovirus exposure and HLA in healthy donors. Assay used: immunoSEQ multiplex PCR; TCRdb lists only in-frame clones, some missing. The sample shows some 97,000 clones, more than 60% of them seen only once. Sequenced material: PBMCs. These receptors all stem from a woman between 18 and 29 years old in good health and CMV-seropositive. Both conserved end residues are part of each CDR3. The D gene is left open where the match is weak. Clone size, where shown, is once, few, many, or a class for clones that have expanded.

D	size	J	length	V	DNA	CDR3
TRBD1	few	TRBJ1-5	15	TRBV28	TGTGCCAGCAGCGCCACCCGGGACAGGGATCAGCCCCAGCATTTT	CASSATRDRDQPQHF
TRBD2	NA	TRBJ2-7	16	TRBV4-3	TGCGCCAGCAGCCAAGGGACTAGCGGGACTTTAGTCGAGCAGTACTTC	CASSQGTSGTLVEQYF
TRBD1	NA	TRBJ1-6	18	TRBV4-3	TGCGCCAGCAGCCTGCGGACAGGGGGCGATGCCTATAATTCACCCCTCCACTTT	CASSLRTGGDAYNSPLHF
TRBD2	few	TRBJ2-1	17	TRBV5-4	TGTGCCAGCAGCTTTCCCGTTAGCGGGAGCTCCTACAATGAGCAGTTCTTC	CASSFPVSGSSYNEQFF
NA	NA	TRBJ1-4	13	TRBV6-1	TGTGCCAGCCTTCCGGGAACTAATGAAAAACTGTTTTTT	CASLPGTNEKLFF
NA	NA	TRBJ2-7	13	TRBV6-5	TGTGCCAGCAGCCCGGGAGCCCTCTACGAGCAGTACTTC	CASSPGALYEQYF
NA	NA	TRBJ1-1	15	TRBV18	TGTGCCAGCTCATTCATGGACAGTATGAACACTGAAGCTTTCTTT	CASSFMDSMNTEAFF
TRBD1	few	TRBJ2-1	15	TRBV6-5	TGTGCCAGCAGCCTTCTTCCCGACAGGGCTAATGAGCAGTTCTTC	CASSLLPDRANEQFF
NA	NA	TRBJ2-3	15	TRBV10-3	TGTGCCATCAGTGACAGGGGCACGACCACAGATACGCAGTATTTT	CAISDRGTTTDTQYF
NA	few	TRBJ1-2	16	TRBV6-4	TGTGCCAGCAGTTACGAAGGACAGTCGGCGAACTATGGCTACACCTTC	CASSYEGQSANYGYTF
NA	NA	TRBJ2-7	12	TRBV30	TGTGCCTGGAGTAGAGGTTGGGACGAGCAGTACTTC	CAWSRGWDEQYF
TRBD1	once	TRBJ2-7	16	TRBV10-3	TGTGCCATCAGTCAAGACGACAGGGTAGTTGGCGGCGAGCAGTACTTC	CAISQDDRVVGGEQYF
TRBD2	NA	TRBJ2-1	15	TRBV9	TGTGCCAGCAGCTCGCGGGGGGAGGAGGACAATGAGCAGTTCTTC	CASSSRGEEDNEQFF
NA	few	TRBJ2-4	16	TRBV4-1	TGCGCCAGCAGCCAAGACGCCCTAGGATGGGAAAACATTCAGTACTTC	CASSQDALGWENIQYF
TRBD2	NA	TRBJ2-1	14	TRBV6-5	TGTGCCAGCAGTTACCAAGGGACTAGCAATGAGCAGTTCTTC	CASSYQGTSNEQFF
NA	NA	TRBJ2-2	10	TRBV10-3	TGTGCCATAGGGGCTGGGGAGCTGTTTTTT	CAIGAGELFF
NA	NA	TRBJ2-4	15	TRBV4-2	TGTGCCAGCAGCCAAGTGGGCCACGCCAAAAACATTCAGTACTTC	CASSQVGHAKNIQYF
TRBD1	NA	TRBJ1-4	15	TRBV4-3	TGCGCCAGCAGCATCGGGACAGGAACTAATGAAAAACTGTTTTTT	CASSIGTGTNEKLFF
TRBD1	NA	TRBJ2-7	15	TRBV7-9	TGTGCCAGCAGCTACATACAGGGGAGCTCCTACGAGCAGTACTTC	CASSYIQGSSYEQYF
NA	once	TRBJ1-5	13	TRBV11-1	TGTGCCAGCAGCGTACAGGGTTCTCAGCCCCAGCATTTT	CASSVQGSQPQHF
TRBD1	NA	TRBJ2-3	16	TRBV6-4	TGTGCCAGCAGTGATAGGCCGGGACAGGGTGCAGATACGCAGTATTTT	CASSDRPGQGADTQYF
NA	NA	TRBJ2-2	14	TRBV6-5	TGTGCCAGCAGTTACTCGGTAGTAACCGGGGAGCTGTTTTTT	CASSYSVVTGELFF
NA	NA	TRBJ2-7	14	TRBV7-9	TGTGCCAGCAGCTTAGCCAGGGCAGGGTACGAGCAGTACTTC	CASSLARAGYEQYF
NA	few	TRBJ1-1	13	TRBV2	TGTGCCAGCATAGGGGACATTGCCTTAAAAGCTTTCTTT	CASIGDIALKAFF
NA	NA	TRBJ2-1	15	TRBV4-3	TGCGCCAGCAGCCAAGATGAAACAAGTGCTCATGAGCAGTTCTTC	CASSQDETSAHEQFF
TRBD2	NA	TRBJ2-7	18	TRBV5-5	TGTGCCAGCAGCCAGACGGGACTAGCGGGAGAAAGCTCCTACGAGCAGTACTTC	CASSQTGLAGESSYEQYF
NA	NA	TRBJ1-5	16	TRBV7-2	TGTGCCAGCAGCTTAGCGCCGGGGGTAATCAATCAGCCCCAGCATTTT	CASSLAPGVINQPQHF
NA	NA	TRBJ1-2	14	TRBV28	TGTGCCAGCAGGCTACCAGGGGTACTCTATGGCTACACCTTC	CASRLPGVLYGYTF
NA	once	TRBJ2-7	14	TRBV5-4	TGTGCCAGCAGCCCCGTACTAAAACCCTACGAGCAGTACTTC	CASSPVLKPYEQYF
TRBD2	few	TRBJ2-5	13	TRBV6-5	TGTGCCAGCAGGGGGACTAGCAGTTTAAAGCAGTACTTC	CASRGTSSLKQYF
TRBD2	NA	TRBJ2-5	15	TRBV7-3	TGTGCCAGCAGCCCGACTAGCGGGAGTAGGGAGACCCAGTACTTC	CASSPTSGSRETQYF
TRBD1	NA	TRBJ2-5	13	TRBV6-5	TGTGCCAGCAGTGAAGGACAGGGATCGACCCAGTACTTC	CASSEGQGSTQYF
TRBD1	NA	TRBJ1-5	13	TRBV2	TGTGCCAGCAGGGGACAGGGGGGTCAGCCCCAGCATTTT	CASRGQGGQPQHF
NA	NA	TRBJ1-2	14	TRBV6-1	TGTGCCAGCCGAGAGGTTCGGGAGGACTATGGCTACACCTTC	CASREVREDYGYTF
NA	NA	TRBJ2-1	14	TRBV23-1	TGCGCCAGCAGTCCCCGACATGGGGCGGATGAGCAGTTCTTC	CASSPRHGADEQFF
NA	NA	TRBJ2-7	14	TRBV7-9	TGTGCCAGCAGCTTTGACAGTAACTCCTACGAGCAGTACTTC	CASSFDSNSYEQYF
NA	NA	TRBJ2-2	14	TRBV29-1	TGCAGCGTCTCGGTTCTGCAGAACACCGGGGAGCTGTTTTTT	CSVSVLQNTGELFF
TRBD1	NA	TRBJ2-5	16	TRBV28	TGTGCCAGCAGTTTGGGGGACAGGGGTGGTGGTGCTTCCCAGTACTTC	CASSLGDRGGGASQYF
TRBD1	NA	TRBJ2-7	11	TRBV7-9	TGTGCCAGCATTAGCCGGGACAGGGTTCGCTTC	CASISRDRVRF
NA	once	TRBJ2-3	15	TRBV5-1	TGCGCCAGCAGCGTCAGACAGGTTTACACAGATACGCAGTATTTT	CASSVRQVYTDTQYF
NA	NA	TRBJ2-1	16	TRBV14	TGTGCCAGCAGCCCCCTAGGATGGGGCGTTATCGGTGAGCAGTTCTTC	CASSPLGWGVIGEQFF
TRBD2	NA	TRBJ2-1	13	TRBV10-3	TGTGCCATCGCGGCGGGAGACTACAATGAGCAGTTCTTC	CAIAAGDYNEQFF
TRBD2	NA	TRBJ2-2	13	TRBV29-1	TGCAGCGGACTAGCGGGAGTGGCCGGGGAGCTGTTTTTT	CSGLAGVAGELFF
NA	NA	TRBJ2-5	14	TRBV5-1	TGCGCCAGCAGCTTAGTAACGCAGCAAGAGACCCAGTACTTC	CASSLVTQQETQYF
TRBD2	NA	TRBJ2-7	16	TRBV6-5	TGTGCCAGCAGTTCTCCGGGACTAGCGGGGCCCTACGAGCAGTACTTC	CASSSPGLAGPYEQYF
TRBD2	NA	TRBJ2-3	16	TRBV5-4	TGTGCCAGCAGCTTGATAGCGGGAGGGTACACAGATACGCAGTATTTT	CASSLIAGGYTDTQYF
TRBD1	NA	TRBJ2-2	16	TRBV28	TGTGCCAGCTCCGACAGGGCTTGGATCGCAATGGGGGAGCTGTTTTTT	CASSDRAWIAMGELFF
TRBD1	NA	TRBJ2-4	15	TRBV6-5	TGTGCCAGCAGTTACAACAGGGGTTATGAAAACATTCAGTACTTC	CASSYNRGYENIQYF
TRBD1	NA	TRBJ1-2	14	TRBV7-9	TGTGCCAGCAGCTCACGGGTAGGGGGCGATGGCTACACCTTC	CASSSRVGGDGYTF
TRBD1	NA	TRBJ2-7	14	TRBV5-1	TGCGCCAGCAGCTCAGGGACAGAGTCCTACGAGCAGTACTTC	CASSSGTESYEQYF
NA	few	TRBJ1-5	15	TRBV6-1	TGTGCCAGCAGTGAAGCGCCCGGACACTCGGATTCCCAGCATTTT	CASSEAPGHSDSQHF
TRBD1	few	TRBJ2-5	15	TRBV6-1	TGTGCCAGCACCACGGGGTGGACAGGGGGATCGACCCAGTACTTC	CASTTGWTGGSTQYF
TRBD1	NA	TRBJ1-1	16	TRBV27	TGTGCCAGCAGTTTCCTTGTACCGACAGGGACAACTGAAGCTTTCTTT	CASSFLVPTGTTEAFF
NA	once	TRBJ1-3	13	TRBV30	TGTGCCTGGAGTGTGTTCCTCGGAAACACCATATATTTT	CAWSVFLGNTIYF
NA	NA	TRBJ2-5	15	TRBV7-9	TGTGCCAGCAGCTTACTAGTGGTGAACGAAGAGACCCAGTACTTC	CASSLLVVNEETQYF
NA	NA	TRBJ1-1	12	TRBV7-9	TGTGCCAGCAGCTTAGCCGGCACTGAAGCTTTCTTT	CASSLAGTEAFF
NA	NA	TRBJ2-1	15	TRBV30	TGTGCCTGGAGTGTAGTACTAGCCTACTACAATGAGCAGTTCTTC	CAWSVVLAYYNEQFF